The present T cell receptor beta chain was sequenced within a study of Ad26.COV2.S vaccination and SARS-CoV-2 variants. Background on the study: By the intramuscular route, Ad26.COV2.S was given once, or twice 56 days apart. Study-wide findings and caveats: Those who received the vaccine showed greater spike-specific TCR breadth than those given placebo.

This sample's treatment: about 20 received Ad26.COV2.S at low or high dose, single or two shots; several received placebo; per-sample allocation not given. Collection of samples fell on day 63 after the first vaccine or placebo injection. Only in-frame clones appear in the TCRdb table, and some are missing; sequencing was by immunoSEQ multiplex PCR. The sample contains around 320,000 clones, around 86% of which appear only once. In the case of this clone: Its antigen is as yet unknown.

The CDR3 runs 15 residues. Germline values: CDR1 SGHAT, CDR2 FQNNGV. J lost 8 bases, V lost 5 bases, and 9 bases had no gene match. The V gene is TRBV11-2, the J gene TRBJ1-6, with 7 bases identical to TRBD1. The sequence was collected from a person aged 18 to 59 who received the Ad26.COV2.S COVID-19 vaccine or a placebo. Material: peripheral blood, obtained in a trial of Ad26.COV2.S vaccine versus placebo. Written as DNA, the CDR3 is TGTGCCAGCAGCACCGGGACAGCGTCTCATTCACCCCTCCACTTT. It codes for CASSTGTASHSPLHF.